The 31 T cell receptor beta chains presented below share a single source sample, sequenced in a study of blood T cell repertoires in COVID-19. The repertoire was sequenced with immunoSEQ multiplex PCR; TCRdb's copy has only in-frame clones and lacks some. Of roughly 87,000 clones listed, roughly nine tenths are singletons. The specimen sequenced was peripheral blood. All receptors come from a woman at least 80 years old with active COVID-19.

The chain has TRBV19 and TRBJ2-7; 8 positions agree with TRBD1. CDR3 size: 15 residues. Germline V gene sequence: CDR1 LNHDA, CDR2 SQIVND (reference sequence). Losses at the gene ends were 2 bases for V and 1 base for J; bases not matched to a gene: 4. The DNA of the CDR3 is TGTGCCAGTAGTATAACGGGACAGGCTTCCTACGAGCAGTACTTC. This gives the protein CASSITGQASYEQYF.

The genes are TRBV5-1 and TRBJ1-5; 7 positions agree with TRBD1. The CDR3 contains 15 residues. J gave up 3 bases and V 5 bases, and 8 bases lay outside the gene matches. The V gene's germline CDR1 is SGHRS and CDR2 YFSETQ. The CDR3 DNA reads as TGCGCCAGCAGACAGGGGATGAATACCAATCAGCCCCAGCATTTT. It encodes CASRQGMNTNQPQHF.

The V call is TRBV19, the J call TRBJ1-1; 8 bases align to TRBD1. Germline assignment: CDR1 LNHDA and CDR2 SQIVND (reference sequence). There are 14 residues in the CDR3. Germline trimming cut 7 bases from V and 0 bases from J; bases unmatched to any gene: 4. This chain's CDR3 is CASTQTGVNTEAFF. Here the CDR3 DNA reads TGTGCCAGTACCCAGACAGGGGTGAACACTGAAGCTTTCTTT.

This clone was detected only once. The chain recombines TRBV6-5 with TRBJ1-1, with D possibly TRBD1 on 5 matching bases. The CDR3 is 14 amino acids. Germline V gene data show CDR1 as MNHEY and CDR2 as SVGAGI. V lost 4 bases to trimming and J lost 1 base, with 10 bases between them. The CDR3 sequence is CASSLRQRNTEAFF. The CDR3 coding sequence is TGTGCCAGCAGTTTAAGACAGAGGAACACTGAAGCTTTCTTT.

On this clone itself: The junction departs from germline at one end; a sequencing error may be responsible. The genes are TRBV30 and TRBJ1-3; TRBD1 matches 7 bases. The CDR3 contains 13 residues. Germline V CDR1 and CDR2: GTSNPN, SVGIG (reference sequence). CDR3 protein: CAWTSGGGTDLNF. The CDR3 coding sequence is TGTGCCTGGACCTCCGGAGGGGGGACAGACCTGAATTTT.

This sequence joins TRBV21-1 and TRBJ1-2. TRBV21-1 is a pseudogene locus. CDR3 length: 14 amino acids. This chain's CDR3 is CASTLRERWYGYTF. Here the CDR3 DNA reads TGTGCCAGCACCCTCCGGGAACGGTGGTATGGCTACACCTTC.

The V call is TRBV6-5, the J call TRBJ2-5, with 8 bases that match TRBD1. V gave up 10 bases and J gave up 1 base; unmatched junction bases: 5. Germline V CDR1 and CDR2: MNHEY, SVGAGI. The CDR3 covers 13 residues. CDR3: CATQGAPQETQYF. The CDR3 region has the DNA TGTGCCACCCAGGGGGCCCCCCAAGAGACCCAGTACTTC.

This clone was seen more than once but under ten times. V usage is TRBV6-2 or TRBV6-3 and J usage is TRBJ2-5; 7 nucleotides agree with TRBD2. V lost 5 bases, J lost 4 bases, and 7 bases stayed unmatched. From germline, CDR1 is MNHEY and CDR2 SVGEGT. This CDR3 spans 14 amino acids. The CDR3 region is CASSTTGTTETQYF. The CDR3 DNA is TGTGCCAGCAGTACCACCGGGACTACAGAGACCCAGTACTTC.

This clone was detected only a few times. Other DNA sequences in the same sample also yield this CDR3. The rearrangement joins TRBV5-4 to TRBJ2-2; 8 nucleotides match TRBD2. There are 15 residues in the CDR3. Germline V gene lookup returns CDR1 SGHNT and CDR2 YYREEE (reference sequence). Germline trimming cut 2 bases from V and 2 bases from J; bases unmatched to any gene: 2. In DNA form, the CDR3 reads TGTGCCAGCAGCTTAGCGGGAGCAAACACCGGGGAGCTGTTTTTT. This sequence encodes CASSLAGANTGELFF.

V gene TRBV7-2 combines with J gene TRBJ2-4; TRBD2 is a possible D gene (6 bases). The V gene lost 4 bases and the J gene lost 8 bases, with 21 bases spanning the gap. This CDR3 has 16 residues. Germline V lookup: CDR1 SGHTA, CDR2 FQGNSA. For the CDR3, the DNA is TGTGCCAGCAGCTCTCGGAGGGCGGACCGAAGGTACATTCAGTACTTC. This encodes CASSSRRADRRYIQYF.

V is TRBV27 and J is TRBJ1-4; 8 bases map to TRBD1. The V gene's germline CDR1 is MNHEY and CDR2 SMNVEV (reference sequence). The CDR3 totals 14 residues. V shed 3 bases, J shed 11 bases, and the junction held 8 bases outside the gene matches. CDR3 in amino acids: CASSFVQGVRKLFF. CDR3 DNA sequence: TGTGCCAGCAGTTTTGTACAGGGGGTACGGAAACTGTTTTTT. Complete variable domain (other parts from reference TRBV27 and TRBJ1-4): EAQVTQNPRYLITVTGKKLTVTCSQNMNHEYMSWYRQDPGLGLRQIYYSMNVEVTDKGDVPEGYKVSRKEKRNFPLILESPSPNQTSLYFCASSFVQGVRKLFFGSGTQLSVL.

The gene calls are TRBV19 and TRBJ1-2; 7 bases are shared with TRBD1. Germline loops: CDR1 LNHDA, CDR2 SQIVND (reference sequence). The CDR3 is 13 residues long. V was pared by 6 bases and J by 8 bases, with 9 bases of the junction left unmatched. The CDR3 here is CASSRTGLLGYTF. For the CDR3, the DNA is TGTGCCAGTAGCCGGACAGGACTACTAGGCTACACCTTC.

The chain employs TRBV28 and TRBJ2-2; D may be TRBD2 (6 bases). The CDR3 is 14 amino acids. CDR1 is MDHEN and CDR2 is SYDVKM in the germline V gene. Trimming removed 4 bases from V and 6 bases from J, with 12 bases in between. CDR3 sequence (DNA): TGTGCCAGCAGTTACCAAGGAGGGGCCGGGGAGCTGTTTTTT. This encodes CASSYQGGAGELFF.

V usage is TRBV5-6 and J usage is TRBJ2-3; maybe TRBD2 (5 bases). The CDR3 runs to 14 residues. Germline CDR1 reads SGHDT; CDR2 reads YYEEEE. V lost 6 bases to trimming and J lost 0 bases, with 11 bases between them. The CDR3 DNA follows: TGTGCCAGCACCTCGGGAACTAGCACAGATACGCAGTATTTT. This encodes CASTSGTSTDTQYF.

J is TRBJ2-7 and V is TRBV18; D perhaps matches TRBD2 (5 bases). Germline V gives CDR1 KGHSH, CDR2 LQKENI. CDR3 length: 15 amino acids. The V and J ends lost 3 bases and 0 bases respectively, with 12 bases between them. The CDR3 DNA sequence: TGTGCCAGCTCACCGACGGGGAAGAGCTCCTACGAGCAGTACTTC. Protein: CASSPTGKSSYEQYF. Using reference TRBV18 and TRBJ2-7 for the parts outside the CDR3, the full variable domain is NAGVMQNPRHLVRRRGQEARLRCSPMKGHSHVYWYRQLPEEGLKFMVYLQKENIIDESGMPKERFSAEFPKEGPSILRIQQVVRGDSAAYFCASSPTGKSSYEQYFGPGTRLTVT.

The V call is TRBV6-5, the J call TRBJ2-1; the D gene is possibly TRBD2 (7 bases). V dropped 5 bases and J dropped 7 bases, with 18 bases sitting between them. CDR3 length equals 15 residues. The V gene's germline CDR1 is MNHEY and CDR2 SVGAGI. This CDR3 is CASSIRGGTSNEQFF. The CDR3 DNA is TGTGCCAGCAGTATCAGGGGAGGGACTTCTAATGAGCAGTTCTTC.

This clone was recorded a few times. V usage is TRBV7-2 and J usage is TRBJ2-2; 9 bases align to TRBD2. V lost 3 bases, J lost 4 bases, and 3 bases stayed unmatched. CDR1 and CDR2 (germline): SGHTA, FQGNSA. The length of the CDR3 is 15 residues. As DNA, the CDR3 is TGTGCCAGCAGCTTGCGGGAGGGTACCACCGGGGAGCTGTTTTTT. It yields the protein CASSLREGTTGELFF.

The chain links TRBV18 to TRBJ2-5; D might be TRBD2 (5 bases). The V gene lost 0 bases and the J gene lost 4 bases, with 6 bases spanning the gap. The CDR3 totals 13 residues. Per the germline V gene, CDR1 is KGHSH and CDR2 is LQKENI. CDR3 in amino acids: CASSPPEVETQYF. In DNA, the CDR3 is TGTGCCAGCTCACCACCGGAGGTAGAGACCCAGTACTTC.

The chain has TRBV7-2 and TRBJ2-5, with 10 bases lining up with TRBD1. With 2 bases clipped from V and 3 bases from J, the junction kept 3 bases outside the gene matches. This CDR3 is built from 15 residues. Per germline, CDR1 SGHTA and CDR2 FQGNSA. The CDR3 reads CASSLFGTGEETQYF. Here the CDR3 DNA reads TGTGCCAGCAGCTTATTCGGGACAGGGGAAGAGACCCAGTACTTC. Complete variable domain (other parts from reference TRBV7-2 and TRBJ2-5): GAGVSQSPSNKVTEKGKDVELRCDPISGHTALYWYRQSLGQGLEFLIYFQGNSAPDKSGLPSDRFSAERTGGSVSTLTIQRTQQEDSAVYLCASSLFGTGEETQYFGPGTRLLVL.

The chain recombines TRBV5-4 with TRBJ2-1; weak D call: TRBD2 (8 bases). The germline CDR1 and CDR2 sequences are SGHNT and YYREEE (reference sequence). Trimming stripped 5 bases from V and 10 bases from J, with 22 bases between. This CDR3 contains 15 residues. The CDR3 is CASSPTSAARGEQFF. For the CDR3, the DNA is TGTGCCAGCAGTCCGACTAGCGCCGCCAGGGGGGAGCAGTTCTTC. Full variable domain (missing parts from reference TRBV5-4 and TRBJ2-1): ETGVTQSPTHLIKTRGQQVTLRCSSQSGHNTVSWYQQALGQGPQFIFQYYREEENGRGNFPPRFSGLQFPNYSSELNVNALELDDSALYLCASSPTSAARGEQFFGPGTRLTVL.

This sequence joins TRBV6-2 or TRBV6-3 and TRBJ2-2, with D perhaps TRBD2 (5 bases). The CDR3 contains 13 residues. Trimming pared 3 bases from V and 7 bases from J, leaving 9 bases between. CDR1 is MNHEY, CDR2 SVGEGT, per germline. The DNA of the CDR3 is TGTGCCAGCAGTTATAGCGTCTACGGGGAGCTGTTTTTT. Residues: CASSYSVYGELFF.

This chain links TRBV28 with TRBJ2-1; TRBD2 matches 13 bases. The germline CDR1 and CDR2 sequences are MDHEN and SYDVKM. V lost 5 bases, J lost 8 bases, and 6 bases stayed unmatched. The CDR3 contains 15 residues. CDR3 in DNA: TGTGCCAGCAGTCCCTGGACTAGCGGGAGCGATGAGCAGTTCTTC. Translation: CASSPWTSGSDEQFF.

The genes are TRBV9 and TRBJ2-7; 10 nucleotides match TRBD2. The CDR3 runs 14 residues. Germline CDR1 is SGDLS and CDR2 is YYNGEE. Trimming took 2 bases from V and 7 from J; bases not matched to a gene: 6. The CDR3 DNA reads as TGTGCCAGCAGCGTCAGCGGGAGGGACGGGGAGCAGTACTTC. Encoded protein: CASSVSGRDGEQYF.

In this sample, this clone turned up once. This chain connects TRBV9 to TRBJ1-6, with 7 bases that match TRBD1. The germline CDR1 and CDR2 sequences are SGDLS and YYNGEE. This CDR3 region has 16 residues. The J segment lost 6 bases and the V segment lost 5 bases, leaving 11 bases of the junction unmatched. CDR3 DNA sequence: TGTGCCAGCAGTGCTCAGGGGGGCCTAAGTAATTCACCCCTCCACTTT. Residues: CASSAQGGLSNSPLHF.

The rearrangement uses TRBV7-8 and TRBJ2-7; perhaps TRBD2 as D (5 bases). V lost 3 bases and J 8 bases, leaving 17 bases between the germline ends. Per germline, CDR1 SGHVS and CDR2 FQNEAQ. The CDR3 length is 14 residues. The CDR3 nucleotides are TGTGCCAGCAGCTTCGGGGAAGCGGTTGTCAAGCAGTACTTC. This translates into CASSFGEAVVKQYF.

The chain links TRBV5-1 to TRBJ1-2; 7 nucleotides line up with TRBD1. Germline V gives CDR1 SGHRS, CDR2 YFSETQ. The CDR3 totals 13 residues. V lost 3 bases and J lost 5; bases outside the gene matches: 4. CDR3 bases: TGCGCCAGCAGCTCGGGACAGTCATATGGCTACACCTTC. This sequence encodes CASSSGQSYGYTF.

Of note for this clone: The germline gene is not matched at one end of the junction; a read error may be the cause. The rearrangement joins TRBV18 to TRBJ1-4, with D uncertain. Germline V CDR1 and CDR2: KGHSH, LQKENI. This CDR3 has 13 residues. The CDR3 DNA follows: TGTGCCAGCTCACCCTCAGAATTTGAAACACTGTTTTTT. Translating gives CASSPSEFETLFF. The full variable domain, with the rest looked up from reference TRBV18 and TRBJ1-4, is NAGVMQNPRHLVRRRGQEARLRCSPMKGHSHVYWYRQLPEEGLKFMVYLQKENIIDESGMPKERFSAEFPKEGPSILRIQQVVRGDSAAYFCASSPSEFETLFFGSGTQLSVL.

The rearrangement links TRBV28 to TRBJ2-3; D possibly corresponds to TRBD2 (6 bases). V was trimmed by 3 bases and J by 6 bases, leaving 16 bases between them. The germline gives CDR1 MDHEN, CDR2 SYDVKM. The CDR3 has 15 amino acids. In DNA form, the CDR3 reads TGTGCCAGCAGTTTTAGGCGGACCCGGGGGGATACGCAGTATTTT. As protein: CASSFRRTRGDTQYF.

The CDR3 DNA reads as TGTGCCAGCAGTGCAGCGGGGTTGGGGCCAGATACGCAGTATTTT. Residues: CASSAAGLGPDTQYF. V usage is TRBV28 and J usage is TRBJ2-3, with TRBD2 matching over 7 bases. The CDR3 sequence is 15 residues long. Germline CDR1 MDHEN, CDR2 SYDVKM. The junction had 9 bases not matched to a gene; V was cut back by 5 bases and J by 4 bases. Complete variable domain (other parts from reference TRBV28 and TRBJ2-3): DVKVTQSSRYLVKRTGEKVFLECVQDMDHENMFWYRQDPGLGLRLIYFSYDVKMKEKGDIPEGYSVSREKKERFSLILESASTNQTSMYLCASSAAGLGPDTQYFGPGTRLTVL.

The chain is built from TRBV7-2 and TRBJ2-5, with 10 bases fitting TRBD2. The CDR3 totals 14 residues. V shed 7 bases and J 11 bases; nucleotides not matched to a gene: 13. Germline-derived CDR1 and CDR2 are SGHTA and FQGNSA. This chain's CDR3 is CASMPTGTSAVQYF. As DNA, the CDR3 is TGTGCCAGCATGCCCACCGGGACTAGCGCCGTACAGTACTTC.

The chain carries TRBV5-1 and TRBJ2-7; 10 positions agree with TRBD2. The CDR3 is 16 amino acids. V lost 4 bases, J lost 3 bases, and 10 bases stayed unmatched. Germline V gives CDR1 SGHRS, CDR2 YFSETQ. In DNA, the CDR3 is TGCGCCAGCAGCATCGGGCCTAGCGGGAGTGACTACGAGCAGTACTTC. Translation gives CASSIGPSGSDYEQYF. Combining the CDR3 with reference TRBV5-1 and TRBJ2-7 gives the whole variable domain KAGVTQTPRYLIKTRGQQVTLSCSPISGHRSVSWYQQTPGQGLQFLFEYFSETQRNKGNFPGRFSGRQFSNSRSEMNVSTLELGDSALYLCASSIGPSGSDYEQYFGPGTRLTVT.